The source of this TCR beta chain is a study of cytomegalovirus exposure and HLA in healthy donors. Study conclusions and caveats: Most TCR sequences showed up rarely, but some public TCRs showed up in many donors.

As to this clone: Its antigen is still unknown.

The PCR was carried out with 60 Vbeta primers and 13 Jbeta primers. Method: immunoSEQ multiplex PCR; TCRdb's copy keeps in-frame clones and lacks some. The repertoire holds roughly 100,000 clones, with roughly 80% as singletons. This CDR3 has 14 amino acids. Trimming pared 1 base from V and 6 bases from J, leaving 13 bases between. Germline CDR1 reads SGDLS; CDR2 reads YYNGEE. The chain combines TRBV9 with TRBJ1-1; D is perhaps TRBD1 (5 bases). The sample taken for sequencing was PBMCs. The TCR comes from a man aged 40-55 years in good health and CMV-seronegative. This CDR3 reads CASSVSGGSPEAFF. The CDR3 DNA sequence: TGTGCCAGCAGCGTAAGTGGGGGGTCGCCTGAAGCTTTCTTT. Based on the CDR3 plus reference TRBV9 and TRBJ1-1, the full variable domain is DSGVTQTPKHLITATGQRVTLRCSPRSGDLSVYWYQQSLDQGLQFLIQYYNGEERAKGNILERFSAQQFPDLHSELNLSSLELGDSALYFCASSVSGGSPEAFFGQGTRLTVV.